The 7 T cell receptor beta chains below were found in one sample sequenced in a study of cytomegalovirus exposure and HLA in healthy donors. Amplification used 60 Vbeta primers and 13 Jbeta primers. TCRdb's table, derived via immunoSEQ multiplex PCR, lists solely in-frame clones and lacks some. The table lists tens of thousands of clones, about 70% of them singletons. The sample comprised PBMCs. Receptors originate from a man between 18 and 29 years old in good health and CMV-seronegative.

This sequence joins TRBV14 and TRBJ1-5; no definite D call. In germline, CDR1 is SGHDN, CDR2 FVKESK. V gave up 1 base and J gave up 2 bases, with 18 bases separating them. The CDR3 totals 18 residues. CDR3 region: CASSQVPFRGRGNQPQHF. The CDR3 region has the DNA TGTGCCAGCAGCCAAGTACCATTCCGGGGAAGGGGCAATCAGCCCCAGCATTTT.

The rearrangement uses TRBV7-2 and TRBJ1-1, with 9 bases matching TRBD1. J gave up 0 bases and V 7 bases, and 6 bases lay outside the gene matches. This CDR3 has 15 residues. The V gene's germline CDR1 is SGHTA and CDR2 FQGNSA. As DNA, the CDR3 is TGTGCCAGCAAATTGGGACAGGGCATGAACACTGAAGCTTTCTTT. It codes for CASKLGQGMNTEAFF. Drawing the rest from reference TRBV7-2 and TRBJ1-1, the complete variable domain is GAGVSQSPSNKVTEKGKDVELRCDPISGHTALYWYRQSLGQGLEFLIYFQGNSAPDKSGLPSDRFSAERTGGSVSTLTIQRTQQEDSAVYLCASKLGQGMNTEAFFGQGTRLTVV.

The chain uses TRBV6-1 and TRBJ1-2; 9 positions agree with TRBD1. The V gene's germline CDR1 is MNHNS and CDR2 SASEGT. With 2 bases clipped from V and 8 bases from J, the junction kept 9 bases outside the gene matches. The CDR3 has 15 amino acids. The CDR3 spells CASSETWTGVVGYTF. The CDR3 region has the DNA TGTGCCAGCAGTGAAACGTGGACAGGGGTGGTCGGCTACACCTTC.

The chain links TRBV11-2 to TRBJ1-1, with D possibly being TRBD1 (6 bases). Trimming removed 2 bases from V and 6 bases from J, with 13 bases in between. The CDR3 extends over 14 amino acids. Germline V gene lookup returns CDR1 SGHAT and CDR2 FQNNGV. CDR3 nucleotides: TGTGCCAGCAGCTTAAATCAGGGGTCCGCTGAAGCTTTCTTT. This gives the protein CASSLNQGSAEAFF.

The chain employs TRBV19 and TRBJ1-1; TRBD1 agrees at 7 bases. Germline CDR1 LNHDA, CDR2 SQIVND (reference sequence). V lost 6 bases to trimming and J lost 1 base; unmatched junction nucleotides: 8. The CDR3 length is 15 residues. CDR3 in DNA: TGTGCCAGTAGGCCTAAAGACAGGGCGAACACTGAAGCTTTCTTT. Translating gives CASRPKDRANTEAFF.

The genes are TRBV5-4 and TRBJ2-1; 7 nucleotides line up with TRBD2. J gave up 0 bases and V 4 bases, and 10 bases lay outside the gene matches. CDR1 and CDR2 from the germline V gene are SGHNT and YYREEE (reference sequence). CDR3 length: 17 residues. CDR3 DNA: TGTGCCAGCAGCCCCGGACTAGTCAGGAGCTCCTACAATGAGCAGTTCTTC. Amino acids: CASSPGLVRSSYNEQFF.

The rearrangement links TRBV19 to TRBJ1-2; the D is unclear. Looked up from germline, CDR1 is LNHDA and CDR2 is SQIVND (reference sequence). This CDR3 has 11 amino acids. The ends were cut back, 5 bases at V and 7 bases at J, with 8 bases in the middle. Here the CDR3 DNA reads TGTGCCAGTAGTCAAGCGGGTGGCTACACCTTC. It encodes CASSQAGGYTF.